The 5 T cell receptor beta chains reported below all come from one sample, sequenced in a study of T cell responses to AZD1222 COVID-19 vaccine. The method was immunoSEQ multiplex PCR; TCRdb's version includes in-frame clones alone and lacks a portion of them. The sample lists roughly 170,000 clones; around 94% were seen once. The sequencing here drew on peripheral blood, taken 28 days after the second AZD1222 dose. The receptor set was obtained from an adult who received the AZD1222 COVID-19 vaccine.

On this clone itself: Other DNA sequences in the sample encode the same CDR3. The CDR3 region is CASSILLNTEAFF. CDR3 DNA sequence: TGTGCCAGTAGTATTCTTCTGAACACTGAAGCTTTCTTT. The rearrangement joins TRBV19 to TRBJ1-1; D gene unclear. This CDR3 is 13 amino acids long. With 3 bases removed from V and 0 bases from J, the gap between germline ends came to 5 bases. Germline lookup yields CDR1 LNHDA and CDR2 SQIVND (reference sequence).

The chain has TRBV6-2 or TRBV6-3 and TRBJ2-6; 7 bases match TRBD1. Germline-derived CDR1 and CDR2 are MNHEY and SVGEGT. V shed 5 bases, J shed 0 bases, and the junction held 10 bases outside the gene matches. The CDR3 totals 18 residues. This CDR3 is CASSKIRDSNSGANVLTF. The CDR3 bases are TGTGCCAGCAGTAAGATCCGGGACAGTAACTCTGGGGCCAACGTCCTGACTTTC.

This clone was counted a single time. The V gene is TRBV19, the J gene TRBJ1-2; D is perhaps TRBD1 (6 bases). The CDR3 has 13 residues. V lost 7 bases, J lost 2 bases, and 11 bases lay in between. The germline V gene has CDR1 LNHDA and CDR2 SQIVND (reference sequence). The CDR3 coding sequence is TGTGCCAGTAACCACGGGACAAACTATGGCTACACCTTC. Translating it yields CASNHGTNYGYTF. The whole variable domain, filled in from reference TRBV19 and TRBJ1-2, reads DGGITQSPKYLFRKEGQNVTLSCEQNLNHDAMYWYRQDPGQGLRLIYYSQIVNDFQKGDIAEGYSVSREKKESFPLTVTSAQKNPTAFYLCASNHGTNYGYTFGSGTRLTVV.

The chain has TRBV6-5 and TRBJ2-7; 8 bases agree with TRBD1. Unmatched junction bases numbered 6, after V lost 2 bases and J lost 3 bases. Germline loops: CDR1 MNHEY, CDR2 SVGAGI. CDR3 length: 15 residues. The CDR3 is CASSYDRGPNYEQYF. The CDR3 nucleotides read TGTGCCAGCAGTTACGACAGGGGCCCTAACTACGAGCAGTACTTC.

CDR3 amino acids: CSAISNEQFF. The CDR3 region has the DNA TGCAGTGCTATCAGCAATGAGCAGTTCTTC. The chain uses TRBV20-1 and TRBJ2-1; D remains unclear. V was clipped by 4 bases and J by 6 bases, with 4 bases between them. The CDR3 covers 10 residues. The germline gives CDR1 DFQATT, CDR2 SNEGSKA (reference sequence).